This T cell receptor (beta chain) was identified during a study of blood T cell repertoires in COVID-19. CDR1 is SGHRS and CDR2 is YFSETQ in the germline V gene. The CDR3 has 15 amino acids. V was clipped by 1 base and J by 8 bases; unmatched bases: 8. Only in-frame clones appear in the TCRdb table, and some are missing; sequencing was by immunoSEQ multiplex PCR. The sample holds around 260,000 clones; around 86% are singletons and the top ten take roughly 4%. Sequences were obtained from peripheral blood. The chain is built from TRBV5-1 and TRBJ1-1; 10 bases are shared with TRBD1. The sequence derives from a man aged 18 to 30 with active or convalescent COVID-19. The chain's CDR3 is CASSLSGTGEEEAFF. Written as DNA, the CDR3 is TGCGCCAGCAGCTTGTCCGGGACAGGGGAAGAGGAAGCTTTCTTT.